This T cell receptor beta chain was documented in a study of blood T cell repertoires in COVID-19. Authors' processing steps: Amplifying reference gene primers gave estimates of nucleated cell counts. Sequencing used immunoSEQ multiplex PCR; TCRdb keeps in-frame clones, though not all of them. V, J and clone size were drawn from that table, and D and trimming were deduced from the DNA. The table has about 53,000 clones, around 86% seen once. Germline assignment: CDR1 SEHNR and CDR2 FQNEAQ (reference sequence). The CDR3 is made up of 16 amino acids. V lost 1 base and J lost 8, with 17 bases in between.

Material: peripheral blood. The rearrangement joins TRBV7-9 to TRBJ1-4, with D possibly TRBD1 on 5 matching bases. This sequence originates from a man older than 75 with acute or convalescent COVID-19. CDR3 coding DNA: TGTGCCAGCAGCTTAGGAACAGCTAAAAGGGGCGAAAAACTGTTTTTT. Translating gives CASSLGTAKRGEKLFF.